The 14 T cell receptor beta chains below were found in one sample sequenced in a study of regulatory T cells in long-lasting Graves disease. Assembly of TCR beta libraries relied on iRepertoire HTBI primers together with Arm-PCR of CDR3 regions. From the multiplex PCR reads, TCRdb called clonotypes with MiXCR, one entry per CDR3 protein. The sample holds roughly 250,000 distinct CDR3 sequences; about 18% are singletons and the top ten take about 15%. The time point is: newly diagnosed GD, antithyroid drugs for less than 3 months. Extracted RNA from PBMCs served as the source of the TCR library. The same data also contributed to another study, on T cells in Graves' hyperthyroidism and ophthalmopathy.

Sequencing was performed on peripheral blood mononuclear cells (PBMCs), taken at new diagnosis, from a patient treated with antithyroid drugs. The source is a woman in her 30s with Graves disease.

This clonotype has just a few counts. A much more abundant neighbour one base away suggests this may be a read error. The CDR3 DNA follows: TGTGCCAGCAGTGACGGGGGACCCACTGGAAACACCATATATTTT. Its translation is CASSDGGPTGNTIYF. The J gene is TRBJ1-3, the V gene TRBV2, with D possibly matching TRBD1 (5 bases). This CDR3 has 15 amino acids. The V end was cut by 3 bases, the J end by 2 bases, with 11 bases between. The germline CDR1 and CDR2 sequences are SNHLY and FYNNEI.

This clonotype was counted many times. This sequence joins TRBV6-1 and TRBJ1-6; D not certain. Per the germline V gene, CDR1 is MNHNS and CDR2 is SASEGT. V dropped 10 bases and J dropped 10 bases, with 17 bases sitting between them. This CDR3 is built from 13 residues. This CDR3 is CATRTGLNSPLHF. CDR3 DNA: TGTGCCACTAGGACGGGATTAAACTCACCCCTCCACTTT.

This clonotype was recorded at least ten times. This chain uses TRBV11-2 with TRBJ1-2; unclear D gene. This CDR3 comprises 14 residues. V shed 8 bases and J shed 3 bases, with 16 bases lying between them. Germline V CDR1 and CDR2: SGHAT, FQNNGV. The CDR3 bases are TGTGCCAGCCGAGCCGGAAGGCTAGACTATGGCTACACCTTC. It encodes CASRAGRLDYGYTF.

As for this clonotype: A single base is all that separates this from a far larger clone, so a read error is likely. This chain uses TRBV7-9 with TRBJ2-3; D is tentatively TRBD1 or TRBD2 (5 bases each). The J call may be mistaken, given a closer DNA end match to TRBJ2-7. Looked up from germline, CDR1 is SEHNR and CDR2 is FQNEAQ (reference sequence). The CDR3 consists of 14 residues. This chain's CDR3 is CASSNRDQDNEQYF. CDR3 DNA: TGTGCCAGCAGCAACCGGGACCAGGACAATGAGCAGTACTTC.

This clonotype was recorded at least ten times. V and J are TRBV18 and TRBJ1-1, with 8 bases aligning to TRBD1. With V trimmed by 3 bases and J by 3 bases, 3 bases remained unmatched. The CDR3 has 14 residues. Germline CDR1 and CDR2: KGHSH and LQKENI. The CDR3 DNA reads TGTGCCAGCTCACCCCAGGGGGCGGACACTGAAGCTTTCTTT. This gives the protein CASSPQGADTEAFF.

This clonotype was observed many times. The gene calls are TRBV20-1 and TRBJ2-5; D possibly corresponds to TRBD1 (7 bases). Germline V gene data show CDR1 as DFQATT and CDR2 as SNEGSKA (reference sequence). V shed 7 bases and J shed 9 bases, with 21 bases lying between them. This CDR3 contains 13 residues. CDR3 coding DNA: TGCAGTGTTTCGGGGGACAGAAGGAGGGCCCAGTACTTC. As protein: CSVSGDRRRAQYF.

Notes on this clonotype: With a much larger clone just one base away, this may be a read error. This chain connects TRBV6-2 or TRBV6-3 to TRBJ2-2; D perhaps matches TRBD1 (6 bases). CDR3 length: 17 residues. Trimming removed 6 bases from V and 6 bases from J, with 23 bases in between. From germline, CDR1 is MNHEY and CDR2 SVGEGT. CDR3 residues: CASRRTSGQYVPGELFF. In DNA form, the CDR3 reads TGTGCCAGCAGGCGAACGAGTGGACAGTATGTCCCCGGGGAGCTGTTTTTT.

In its sample, this clonotype was seen many times. V gene TRBV6-5 combines with J gene TRBJ1-6; 11 bases align to TRBD1. CDR1 and CDR2 from the germline V gene are MNHEY and SVGAGI. V lost 2 bases and J lost 10; bases outside the gene matches: 7. The CDR3 extends over 16 amino acids. CDR3 region: CASSYEGQGVRSPLHF. The DNA of the CDR3 is TGTGCCAGCAGTTACGAGGGACAGGGGGTGCGCTCACCCCTCCACTTT.

This clonotype was counted ten times or more. CDR3 sequence reads: CASSFGGMGNTIYF. The CDR3, as DNA: TGTGCCAGCAGTTTTGGAGGGATGGGAAACACCATATATTTT. The V and J genes are TRBV12-3 or TRBV12-4 and TRBJ1-3; D is undetermined. The CDR3 covers 14 residues. V lost 3 bases and J 4 bases, leaving 10 bases between the germline ends.

There are a few counts of this clonotype. This chain uses TRBV9 with TRBJ1-1, with unresolved D. Germline assignment: CDR1 SGDLS and CDR2 YYNGEE. The V and J ends lost 4 bases and 2 bases respectively, with 12 bases between them. This CDR3 is 14 amino acids long. The CDR3, as DNA: TGTGCCAGCAGCATCCTACCGGGTAACACTGAAGCTTTCTTT. It yields the protein CASSILPGNTEAFF.

This clonotype came up many times. The chain employs TRBV27 and TRBJ1-2; D gene unclear. With 5 bases removed from V and 8 bases from J, the gap between germline ends came to 15 bases. Per the germline V gene, CDR1 is MNHEY and CDR2 is SMNVEV (reference sequence). The CDR3 covers 13 residues. The CDR3 is CASSPSRSLGYTF. For the CDR3, the DNA is TGTGCCAGCAGTCCCTCGAGGTCGTTGGGCTACACCTTC.

This clonotype was seen at least ten times. The rearrangement joins TRBV24-1 to TRBJ2-6; no clear D. The germline V gene encodes CDR1 KGHDR and CDR2 SFDVKD. Trimming stripped 7 bases from V and 4 bases from J, with 16 bases between. This CDR3 spans 16 amino acids. CDR3 amino acids: CATSTHGQTGANVLTF. CDR3 bases: TGTGCCACCAGCACTCACGGGCAGACCGGGGCCAACGTCCTGACTTTC.

This clonotype showed up many times. The chain's CDR3 is CASSLLPGTGGGYTF. For the CDR3, the DNA is TGTGCCAGCAGTTTACTACCCGGGACCGGGGGTGGCTACACCTTC. The V gene is TRBV28, the J gene TRBJ1-2, with D perhaps TRBD1 (5 bases). From germline, CDR1 is MDHEN and CDR2 SYDVKM. Trimming stripped 2 bases from V and 7 bases from J, with 17 bases between. There are 15 residues in the CDR3.

This clonotype was observed at least ten times. The V call is TRBV6-1, the J call TRBJ2-7; TRBD1 is a possible D gene (6 bases). The CDR3 has 17 amino acids. Germline V gives CDR1 MNHNS, CDR2 SASEGT. V was clipped by 4 bases and J by 2 bases, with 21 bases between them. The CDR3 coding sequence is TGTGCCAGCAGTGTTTACAGGGCTACGGTAGCTGCCTACGAGCAGTACTTC. Its translation is CASSVYRATVAAYEQYF.